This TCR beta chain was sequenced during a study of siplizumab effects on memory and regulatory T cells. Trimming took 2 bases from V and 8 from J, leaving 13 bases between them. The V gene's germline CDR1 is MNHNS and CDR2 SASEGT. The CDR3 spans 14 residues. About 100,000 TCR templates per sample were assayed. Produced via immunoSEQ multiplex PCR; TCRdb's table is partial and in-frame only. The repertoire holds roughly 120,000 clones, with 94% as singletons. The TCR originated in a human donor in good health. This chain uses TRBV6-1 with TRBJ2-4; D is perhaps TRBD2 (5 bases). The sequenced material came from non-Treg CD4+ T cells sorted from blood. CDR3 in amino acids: CASSERSGMDIQYF. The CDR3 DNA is TGTGCCAGCAGTGAACGCTCGGGAATGGACATTCAGTACTTC.